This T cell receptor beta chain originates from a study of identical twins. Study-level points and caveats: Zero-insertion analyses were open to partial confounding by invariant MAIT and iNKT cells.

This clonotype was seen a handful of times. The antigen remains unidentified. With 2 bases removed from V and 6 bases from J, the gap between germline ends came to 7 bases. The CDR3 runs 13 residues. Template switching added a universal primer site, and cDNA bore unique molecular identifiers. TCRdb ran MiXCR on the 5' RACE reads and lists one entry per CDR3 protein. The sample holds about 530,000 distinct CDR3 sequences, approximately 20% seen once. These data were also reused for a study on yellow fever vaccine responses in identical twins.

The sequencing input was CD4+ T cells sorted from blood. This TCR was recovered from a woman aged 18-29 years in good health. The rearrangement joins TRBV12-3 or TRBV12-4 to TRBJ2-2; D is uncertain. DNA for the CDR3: TGTGCCAGCAGTTTATCAGCCCCCGGGGAGCTGTTTTTT. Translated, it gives CASSLSAPGELFF.